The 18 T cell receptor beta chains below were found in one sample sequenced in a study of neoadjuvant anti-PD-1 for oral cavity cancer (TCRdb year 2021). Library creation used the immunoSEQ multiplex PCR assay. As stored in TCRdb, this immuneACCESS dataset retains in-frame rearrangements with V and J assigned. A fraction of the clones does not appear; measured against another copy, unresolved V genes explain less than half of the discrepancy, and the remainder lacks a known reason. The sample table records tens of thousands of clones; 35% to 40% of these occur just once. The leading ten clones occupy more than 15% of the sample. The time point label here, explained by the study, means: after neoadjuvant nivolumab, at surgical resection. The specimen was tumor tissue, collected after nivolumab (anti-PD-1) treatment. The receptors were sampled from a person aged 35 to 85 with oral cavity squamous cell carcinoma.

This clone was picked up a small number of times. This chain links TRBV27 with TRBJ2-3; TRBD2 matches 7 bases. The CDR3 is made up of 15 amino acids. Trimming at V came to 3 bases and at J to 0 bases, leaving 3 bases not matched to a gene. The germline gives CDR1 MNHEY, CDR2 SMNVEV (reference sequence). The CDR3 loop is CASSFLAVSTDTQYF. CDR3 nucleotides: TGTGCCAGCAGTTTTCTAGCGGTTAGCACAGATACGCAGTATTTT.

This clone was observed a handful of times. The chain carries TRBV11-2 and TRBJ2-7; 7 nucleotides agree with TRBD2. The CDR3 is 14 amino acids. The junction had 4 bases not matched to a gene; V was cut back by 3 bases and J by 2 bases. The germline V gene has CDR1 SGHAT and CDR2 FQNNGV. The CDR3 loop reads CASSFAGATYEQYF. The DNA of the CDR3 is TGTGCCAGCAGCTTTGCGGGAGCGACCTACGAGCAGTACTTC.

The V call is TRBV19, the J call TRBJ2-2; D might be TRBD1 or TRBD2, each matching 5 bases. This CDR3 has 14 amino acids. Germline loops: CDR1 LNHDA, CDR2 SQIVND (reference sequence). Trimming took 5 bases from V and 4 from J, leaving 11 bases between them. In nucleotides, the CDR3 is TGTGCCAGTAGTCGGGGTGGGGGCACCGGGGAGCTGTTTTTT. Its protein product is CASSRGGGTGELFF.

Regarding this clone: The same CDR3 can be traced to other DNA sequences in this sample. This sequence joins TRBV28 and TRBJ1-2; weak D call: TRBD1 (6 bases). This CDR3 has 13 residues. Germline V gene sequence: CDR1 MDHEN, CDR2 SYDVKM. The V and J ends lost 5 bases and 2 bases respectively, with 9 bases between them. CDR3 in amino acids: CASSLTGNYGYTF. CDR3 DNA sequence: TGTGCCAGCAGTCTAACAGGGAACTATGGCTACACCTTC.

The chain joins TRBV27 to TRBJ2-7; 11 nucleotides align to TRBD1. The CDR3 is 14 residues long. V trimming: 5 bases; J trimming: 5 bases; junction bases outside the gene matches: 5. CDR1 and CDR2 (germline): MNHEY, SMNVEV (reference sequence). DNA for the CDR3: TGTGCCAGCAGTCCAGGGACAGGGGGTAACGAGCAGTACTTC. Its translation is CASSPGTGGNEQYF.

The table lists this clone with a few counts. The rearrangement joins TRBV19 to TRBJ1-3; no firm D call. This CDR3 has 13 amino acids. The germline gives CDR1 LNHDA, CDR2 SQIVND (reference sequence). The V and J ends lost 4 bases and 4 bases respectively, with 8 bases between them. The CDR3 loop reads CASSTGPGNTIYF. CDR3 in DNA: TGTGCCAGTAGTACGGGTCCAGGAAACACCATATATTTT.

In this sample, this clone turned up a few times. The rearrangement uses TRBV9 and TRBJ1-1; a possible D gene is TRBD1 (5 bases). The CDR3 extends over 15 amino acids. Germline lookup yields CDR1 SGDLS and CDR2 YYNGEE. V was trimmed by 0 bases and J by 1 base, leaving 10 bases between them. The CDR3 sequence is CASSVDQGGNTEAFF. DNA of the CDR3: TGTGCCAGCAGCGTAGATCAGGGCGGGAACACTGAAGCTTTCTTT.

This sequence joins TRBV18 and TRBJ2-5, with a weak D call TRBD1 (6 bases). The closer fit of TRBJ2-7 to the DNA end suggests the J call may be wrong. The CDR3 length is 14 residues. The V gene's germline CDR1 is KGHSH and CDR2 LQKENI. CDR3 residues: CASSPWAGEYEQYF. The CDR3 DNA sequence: TGTGCCAGCTCACCGTGGGCAGGGGAATACGAGCAGTACTTC.

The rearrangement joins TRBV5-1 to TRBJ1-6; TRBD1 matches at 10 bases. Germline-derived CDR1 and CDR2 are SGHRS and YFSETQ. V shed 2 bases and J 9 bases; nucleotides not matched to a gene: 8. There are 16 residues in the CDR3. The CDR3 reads CASSLGTGQGSSPLHF. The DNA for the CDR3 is TGCGCCAGCAGCTTAGGCACGGGACAGGGGAGTTCACCCCTCCACTTT.

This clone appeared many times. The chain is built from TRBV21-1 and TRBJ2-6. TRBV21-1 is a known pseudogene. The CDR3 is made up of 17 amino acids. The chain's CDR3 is CTTGARGGSSGANVLTF. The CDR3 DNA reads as TGTACCACCGGGGCGAGAGGGGGGAGCTCTGGGGCCAACGTCCTGACTTTC.

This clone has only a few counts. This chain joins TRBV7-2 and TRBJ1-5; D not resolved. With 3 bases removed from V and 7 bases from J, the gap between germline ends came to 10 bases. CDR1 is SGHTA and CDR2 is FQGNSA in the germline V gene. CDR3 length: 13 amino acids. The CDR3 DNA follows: TGTGCCAGCAGCTTGGTCAGGAGACAGCCCCAGCATTTT. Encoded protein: CASSLVRRQPQHF. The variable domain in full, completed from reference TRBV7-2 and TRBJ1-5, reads GAGVSQSPSNKVTEKGKDVELRCDPISGHTALYWYRQSLGQGLEFLIYFQGNSAPDKSGLPSDRFSAERTGGSVSTLTIQRTQQEDSAVYLCASSLVRRQPQHFGDGTRLSIL.

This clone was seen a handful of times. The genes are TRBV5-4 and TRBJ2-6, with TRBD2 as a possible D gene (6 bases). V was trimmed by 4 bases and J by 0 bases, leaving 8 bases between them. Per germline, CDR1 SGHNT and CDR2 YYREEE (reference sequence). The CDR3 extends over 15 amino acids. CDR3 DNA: TGTGCCAGCAGCAGGGACTCCTCTGGGGCCAACGTCCTGACTTTC. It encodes CASSRDSSGANVLTF.

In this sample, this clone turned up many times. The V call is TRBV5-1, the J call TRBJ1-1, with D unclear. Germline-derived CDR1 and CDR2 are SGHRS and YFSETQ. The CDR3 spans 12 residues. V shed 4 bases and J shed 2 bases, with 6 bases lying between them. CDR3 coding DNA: TGCGCCAGCAGCAACTTAAACACTGAAGCTTTCTTT. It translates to CASSNLNTEAFF.

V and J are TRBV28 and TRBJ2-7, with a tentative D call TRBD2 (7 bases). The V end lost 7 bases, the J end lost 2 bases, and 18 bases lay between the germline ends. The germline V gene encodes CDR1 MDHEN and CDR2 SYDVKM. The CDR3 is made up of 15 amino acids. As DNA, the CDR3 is TGTGCCAGCACGACCGGAGGGGGGGTAACCTACGAGCAGTACTTC. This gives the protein CASTTGGGVTYEQYF.

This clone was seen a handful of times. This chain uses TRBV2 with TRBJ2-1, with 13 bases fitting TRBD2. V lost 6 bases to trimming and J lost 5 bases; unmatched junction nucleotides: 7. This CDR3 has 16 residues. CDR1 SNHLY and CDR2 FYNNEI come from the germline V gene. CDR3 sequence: CASRGLAGYLDNEQFF. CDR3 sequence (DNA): TGTGCCAGCAGGGGACTAGCGGGATACCTAGACAATGAGCAGTTCTTC.

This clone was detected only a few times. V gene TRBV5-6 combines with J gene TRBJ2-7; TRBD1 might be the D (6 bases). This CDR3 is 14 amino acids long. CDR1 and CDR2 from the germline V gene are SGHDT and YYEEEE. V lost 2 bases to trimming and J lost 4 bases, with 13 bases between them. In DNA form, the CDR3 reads TGTGCCAGCAGCTTTGGGCAGGGGAAATACGAGCAGTACTTC. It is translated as CASSFGQGKYEQYF.

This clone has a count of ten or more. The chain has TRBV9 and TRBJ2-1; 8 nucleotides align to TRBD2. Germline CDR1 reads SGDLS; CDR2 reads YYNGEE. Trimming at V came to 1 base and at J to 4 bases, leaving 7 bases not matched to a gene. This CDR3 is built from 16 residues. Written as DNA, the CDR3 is TGTGCCAGCAGCGTATGGAGCGGGAGATGGTACAATGAGCAGTTCTTC. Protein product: CASSVWSGRWYNEQFF. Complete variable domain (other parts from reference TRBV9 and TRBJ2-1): DSGVTQTPKHLITATGQRVTLRCSPRSGDLSVYWYQQSLDQGLQFLIQYYNGEERAKGNILERFSAQQFPDLHSELNLSSLELGDSALYFCASSVWSGRWYNEQFFGPGTRLTVL.

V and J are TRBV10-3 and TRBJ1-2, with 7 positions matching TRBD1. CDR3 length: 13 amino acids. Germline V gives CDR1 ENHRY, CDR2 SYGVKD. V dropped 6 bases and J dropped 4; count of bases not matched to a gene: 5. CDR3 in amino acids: CAISQGQFYGYTF. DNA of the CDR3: TGTGCCATCAGCCAGGGACAGTTCTATGGCTACACCTTC.